These T cell receptor beta chains were read from a single sample in a study of T cells in Graves' hyperthyroidism and ophthalmopathy. A single record per CDR3 protein comes from TCRdb applying MiXCR to the multiplex PCR reads. The data show 270,000 or so distinct CDR3 sequences, less than 30% seen once. The sample taken for sequencing was blood. These receptors came from a man in his forties or fifties with Graves' hyperthyroidism that later progressed to Graves' ophthalmopathy. The CDR3 runs from the conserved cysteine through the conserved F or W. Fields, in order: clone size, V gene, D gene, J gene, CDR3 protein, CDR3 DNA. The D gene is left open where the match is weak. Clone size is given for some rows only: seen once, a few or many times, or a class if the clone is expanded.

many	TRBV25-1	TRBD1	TRBJ2-5	CASSDGTDFQETQYF	TGTGCCAGCAGTGACGGGACAGATTTCCAAGAGACCCAGTACTTC
many	TRBV5-1	TRBD2	TRBJ2-7	CASSLLTSGIPYEQYF	TGCGCCAGCAGCTTGTTGACTAGCGGGATACCATACGAGCAGTACTTC
many	TRBV6-1	TRBD1	TRBJ2-7	CASSEGDSTYEQYF	TGTGCCAGCAGCGAGGGGGACAGCACCTACGAGCAGTACTTC
NA	TRBV12-3/TRBV12-4	NA	TRBJ1-6	CASSTGQYRPLHF	TGTGCCAGCAGCACTGGACAGTACCGGCCCCTCCACTTT
many	TRBV7-4	NA	TRBJ1-5	CASPGGIRNQPQHF	TGTGCCAGCCCCGGGGGTATTCGCAATCAGCCCCAGCATTTT
few	TRBV20-1	NA	TRBJ1-5	CSASYGPPQPQHF	TGCAGTGCTAGCTATGGGCCCCCTCAGCCCCAGCATTTT
NA	TRBV6-5	NA	TRBJ2-5	CASSYSWGPLQETQYF	TGTGCCAGCAGTTACTCCTGGGGCCCACTCCAAGAGACCCAGTACTTC
many	TRBV6-1	NA	TRBJ2-5	CASRQGQETQYF	TGTGCCAGCAGGCAGGGACAAGAGACCCAGTACTTC
many	TRBV28	TRBD1	TRBJ1-5	CASHRTGSQPQHF	TGTGCCAGCCACAGGACAGGGAGTCAGCCCCAGCATTTT
NA	TRBV4-2	TRBD1	TRBJ2-6	CASSQPGQGASGANVLTF	TGTGCCAGCAGCCAACCGGGACAGGGGGCAAGTGGGGCCAACGTCCTGACTTTC
many	TRBV7-2	TRBD1	TRBJ2-7	CASSTRGLPVEQYF	TGTGCCAGCAGCACGAGGGGGCTCCCGGTAGAGCAGTACTTC
many	TRBV30	NA	TRBJ2-7	CAQGKDPSYEQYF	TGTGCTCAAGGAAAGGACCCCTCCTACGAGCAGTACTTC
many	TRBV5-1	TRBD1	TRBJ2-7	CASSFTAETGDFYEQYF	TGCGCCAGCAGCTTCACGGCCGAGACAGGGGATTTCTACGAGCAGTACTTC
many	TRBV10-3	NA	TRBJ2-7	CAISESGGQYF	TGTGCCATCAGTGAGTCGGGTGGGCAGTACTTC